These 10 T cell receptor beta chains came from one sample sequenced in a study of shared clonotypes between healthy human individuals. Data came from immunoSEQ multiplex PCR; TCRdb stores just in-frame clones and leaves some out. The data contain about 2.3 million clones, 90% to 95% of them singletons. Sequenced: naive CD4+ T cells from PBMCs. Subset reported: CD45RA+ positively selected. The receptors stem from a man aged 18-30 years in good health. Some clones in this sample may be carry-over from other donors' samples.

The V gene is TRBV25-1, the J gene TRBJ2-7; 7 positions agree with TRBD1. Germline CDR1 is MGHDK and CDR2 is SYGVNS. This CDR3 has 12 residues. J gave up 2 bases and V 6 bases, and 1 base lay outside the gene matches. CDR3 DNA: TGTGCCAGCAGAGGACAGGCCTACGAGCAGTACTTC. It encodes CASRGQAYEQYF.

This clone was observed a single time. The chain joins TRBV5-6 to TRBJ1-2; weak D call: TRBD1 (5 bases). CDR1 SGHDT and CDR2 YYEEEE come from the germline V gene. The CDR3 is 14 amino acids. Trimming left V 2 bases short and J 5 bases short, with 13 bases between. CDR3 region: CASSFSSGVYGYTF. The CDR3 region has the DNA TGTGCCAGCAGCTTCTCCTCGGGGGTTTATGGCTACACCTTC.

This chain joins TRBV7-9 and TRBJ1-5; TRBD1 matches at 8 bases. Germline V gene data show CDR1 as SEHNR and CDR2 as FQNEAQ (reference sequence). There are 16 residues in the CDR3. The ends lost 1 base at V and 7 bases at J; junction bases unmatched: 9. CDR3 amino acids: CASSLGGRGLKQPQHF. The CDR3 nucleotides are TGTGCCAGCAGCTTAGGAGGCAGGGGGCTAAAACAGCCCCAGCATTTT.

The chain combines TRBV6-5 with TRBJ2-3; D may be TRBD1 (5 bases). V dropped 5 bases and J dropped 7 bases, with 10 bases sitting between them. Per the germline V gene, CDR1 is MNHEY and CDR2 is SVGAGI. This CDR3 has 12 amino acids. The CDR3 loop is CASSDQGNTQYF. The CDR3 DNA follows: TGTGCCAGCAGTGACCAGGGTAATACGCAGTATTTT.

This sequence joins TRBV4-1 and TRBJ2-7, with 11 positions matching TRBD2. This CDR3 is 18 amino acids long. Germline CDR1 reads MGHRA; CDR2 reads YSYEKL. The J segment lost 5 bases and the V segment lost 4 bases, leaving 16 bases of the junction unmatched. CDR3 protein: CASSPIGLAGGGSDEQYF. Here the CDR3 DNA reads TGCGCCAGCAGCCCAATCGGACTAGCGGGTGGGGGGAGCGACGAGCAGTACTTC.

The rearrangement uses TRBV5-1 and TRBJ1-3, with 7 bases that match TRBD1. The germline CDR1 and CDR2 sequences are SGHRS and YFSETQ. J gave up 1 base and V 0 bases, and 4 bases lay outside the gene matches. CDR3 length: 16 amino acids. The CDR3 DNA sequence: TGCGCCAGCAGCTTGGAGCCGACAGGGTCTGGAAACACCATATATTTT. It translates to CASSLEPTGSGNTIYF.

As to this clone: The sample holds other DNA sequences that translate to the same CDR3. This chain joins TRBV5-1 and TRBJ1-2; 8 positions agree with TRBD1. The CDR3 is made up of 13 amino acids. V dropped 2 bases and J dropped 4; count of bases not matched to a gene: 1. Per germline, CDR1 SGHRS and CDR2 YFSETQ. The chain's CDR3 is CASSFTGGYGYTF. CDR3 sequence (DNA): TGCGCCAGCAGCTTCACAGGGGGCTATGGCTACACCTTC.

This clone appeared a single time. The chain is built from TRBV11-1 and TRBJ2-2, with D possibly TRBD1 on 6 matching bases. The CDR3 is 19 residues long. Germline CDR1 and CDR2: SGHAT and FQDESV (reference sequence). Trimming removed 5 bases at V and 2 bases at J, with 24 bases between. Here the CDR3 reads CASSVIRAGGHRNTGELFF. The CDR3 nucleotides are TGTGCCAGCAGCGTTATCAGAGCTGGGGGACATCGTAACACCGGGGAGCTGTTTTTT.

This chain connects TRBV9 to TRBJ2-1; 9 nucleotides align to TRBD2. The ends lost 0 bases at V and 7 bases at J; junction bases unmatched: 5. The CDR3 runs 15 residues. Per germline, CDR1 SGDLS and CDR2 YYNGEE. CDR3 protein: CASSVALAGLNEQFF. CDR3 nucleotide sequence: TGTGCCAGCAGCGTAGCGCTAGCGGGACTGAATGAGCAGTTCTTC.

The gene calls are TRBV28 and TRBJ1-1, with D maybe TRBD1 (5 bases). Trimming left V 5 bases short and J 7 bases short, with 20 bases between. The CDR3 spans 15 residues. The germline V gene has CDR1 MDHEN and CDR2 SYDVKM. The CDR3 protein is CASSPSPPGRIEAFF. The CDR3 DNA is TGTGCCAGCAGTCCTAGCCCTCCGGGACGAATTGAAGCTTTCTTT.